The 6 T cell receptor beta chains listed next were all sequenced from one sample in a study of blood T cells in healthy people across ages (dated by TCRdb to the mid-2010s). Libraries were made using 5' RACE. The listed sequencing device is Illumina HiSeq 2500. The second PCR ran for about 6 to 12 cycles and used a J-beta primer mix along with a sample-barcoded 5' primer. Using fastp at Q25 and MiXCR, TCRdb reprocessed the public reads and kept productive beta chains. Entries are consolidated by CDR3 protein sequence, retaining the most common genes and DNA. This sample lists roughly 500,000 distinct CDR3 sequences; 24% were detected once. The top ten hold approximately 10% of the sample. This sample also belongs to another study, concerning T cells of mothers and their children.

Input material: blood. The receptors were gathered from a boy between 10 and 17 years old in good health.

For this clonotype: A much bigger clone sits one base away, suggesting this may be a read error. V and J are TRBV10-3 and TRBJ1-4, with 7 bases lining up with TRBD1. Losses at the gene ends were 5 bases for V and 7 bases for J; bases not matched to a gene: 10. This CDR3 is 15 amino acids long. The germline gives CDR1 ENHRY, CDR2 SYGVKD. CDR3 sequence (DNA): TGTGCCATCAGTCGGTCCAGGGGGTCTAGTGAAAAACTGTTTTTT. Amino acids: CAISRSRGSSEKLFF.

As DNA, the CDR3 is TGTGCCAGCAGCTTGAACAGGGTCTACGGCTACACCTTC. Protein product: CASSLNRVYGYTF. This chain links TRBV5-6 with TRBJ1-2; TRBD1 is a possible D gene (6 bases). V lost 1 base and J 8 bases, leaving 12 bases between the germline ends. The CDR3 consists of 13 residues. Germline CDR1 is SGHDT and CDR2 is YYEEEE.

This chain connects TRBV11-2 to TRBJ2-2, with 8 bases lining up with TRBD2. This CDR3 is built from 15 residues. After removal of 3 bases from V and 2 bases from J, the junction contained 2 bases not matched to a gene. CDR1 is SGHAT and CDR2 is FQNNGV in the germline V gene. CDR3 residues: CASSFGLANTGELFF. The CDR3 DNA is TGTGCCAGCAGCTTCGGACTAGCCAACACCGGGGAGCTGTTTTTT.

The table lists this clonotype with a few counts. Compared with germline, one end of the junction differs, possibly owing to a read error. The chain employs TRBV2 and TRBJ2-3; weak D call: TRBD1 (6 bases). CDR1 and CDR2 from the germline V gene are SNHLY and FYNNEI. The CDR3 is 17 residues long. The CDR3 DNA reads as TGTGCCAGCAGTGAAGCCTTGGCTTGGGGAGACAGGTCCCCGTCGTGTTTT. It encodes CASSEALAWGDRSPSCF.

The rearrangement links TRBV2 to TRBJ1-4, with D possibly matching TRBD1 (6 bases). Germline lookup yields CDR1 SNHLY and CDR2 FYNNEI. Trimming took off 4 bases at V and 8 bases at J, with 8 bases between the two ends. The CDR3 runs 12 residues. The DNA for the CDR3 is TGTGCCAGCAGTGCGGGGGGCGAAAAACTGTTTTTT. Residues: CASSAGGEKLFF.

This clonotype was observed a handful of times. This rearrangement joins TRBV9 to TRBJ2-5; D is undetermined. The DNA end is more similar to TRBJ2-7, so the J call may be wrong. The CDR3 is made up of 14 amino acids. Germline V gene lookup returns CDR1 SGDLS and CDR2 YYNGEE. The CDR3 region is CASSKSRHDDEQYF. The CDR3 DNA sequence: TGTGCCAGCAGCAAAAGCAGGCACGACGACGAGCAGTACTTC.